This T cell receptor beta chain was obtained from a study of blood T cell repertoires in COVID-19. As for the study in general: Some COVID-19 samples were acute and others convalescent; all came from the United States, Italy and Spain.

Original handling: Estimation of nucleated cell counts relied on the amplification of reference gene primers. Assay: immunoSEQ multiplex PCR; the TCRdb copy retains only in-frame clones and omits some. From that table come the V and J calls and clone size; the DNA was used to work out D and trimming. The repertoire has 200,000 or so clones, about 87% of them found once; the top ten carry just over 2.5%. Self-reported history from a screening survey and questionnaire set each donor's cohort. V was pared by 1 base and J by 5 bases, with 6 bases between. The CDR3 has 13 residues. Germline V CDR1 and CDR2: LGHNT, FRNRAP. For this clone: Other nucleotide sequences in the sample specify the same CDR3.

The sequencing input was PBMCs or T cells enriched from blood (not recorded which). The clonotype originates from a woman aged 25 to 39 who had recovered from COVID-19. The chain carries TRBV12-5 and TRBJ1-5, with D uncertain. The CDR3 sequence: CASGLGRDQPQHF. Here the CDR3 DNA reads TGTGCTAGTGGTTTGGGGAGGGATCAGCCCCAGCATTTT.